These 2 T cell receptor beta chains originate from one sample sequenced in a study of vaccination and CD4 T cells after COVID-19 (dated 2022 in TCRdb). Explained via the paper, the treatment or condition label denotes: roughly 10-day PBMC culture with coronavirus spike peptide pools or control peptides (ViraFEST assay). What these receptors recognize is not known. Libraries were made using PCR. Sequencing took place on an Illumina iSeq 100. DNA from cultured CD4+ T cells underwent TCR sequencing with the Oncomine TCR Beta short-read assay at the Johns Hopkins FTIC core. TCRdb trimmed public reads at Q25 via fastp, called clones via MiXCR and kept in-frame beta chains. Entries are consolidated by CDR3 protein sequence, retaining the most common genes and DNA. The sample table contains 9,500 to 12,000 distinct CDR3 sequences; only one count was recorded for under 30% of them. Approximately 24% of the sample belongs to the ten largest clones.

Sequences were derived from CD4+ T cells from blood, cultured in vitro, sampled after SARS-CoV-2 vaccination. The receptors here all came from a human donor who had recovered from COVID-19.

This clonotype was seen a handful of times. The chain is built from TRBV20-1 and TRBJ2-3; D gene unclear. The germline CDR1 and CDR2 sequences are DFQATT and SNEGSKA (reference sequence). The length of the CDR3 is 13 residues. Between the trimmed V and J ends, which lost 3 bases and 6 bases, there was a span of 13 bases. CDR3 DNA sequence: TGCAGTGCTAGGGAAGCCCTATCGGATACGCAGTATTTT. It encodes CSAREALSDTQYF.

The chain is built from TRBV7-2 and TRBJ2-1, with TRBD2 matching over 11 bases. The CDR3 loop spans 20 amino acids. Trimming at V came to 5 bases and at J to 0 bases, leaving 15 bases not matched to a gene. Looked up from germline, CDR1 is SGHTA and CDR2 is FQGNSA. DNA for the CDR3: TGTGCCAGCAGCCCCCGAGGTGGACTAGCGGGCTCAAGCTCCTACAATGAGCAGTTCTTC. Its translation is CASSPRGGLAGSSSYNEQFF.